Listed below are T cell receptor beta chains from one sample, sequenced in a study of patients and donors after allogeneic stem cell transplantation. TCRdb analysed the RT-PCR reads with MiXCR anew, one entry per CDR3 protein. The sample consists of approximately 200,000 distinct CDR3 sequences, 38% of them appearing once. The sample taken for sequencing was blood, either unsorted or a sorted T cell fraction (not recorded which). Receptors originate from a human donor who was either an allogeneic HSCT recipient or a stem cell or donor lymphocyte infusion donor (not recorded which). It is not recorded whose cells these are; they may come from a transplant donor. The CDR3 runs from the conserved cysteine through the conserved F or W. A D gene is named only where the DNA matches it firmly. The size of a clone is reported for some rows only, either as once, few or many, or as a class for expanded clones.

d_call j_call cdr3_length clone_size v_call cdr3_aa cdr3_nt
NA TRBJ1-5 14 few TRBV28 CASSLYEGGQPQHF TGTGCCAGCAGTTTATATGAGGGAGGCCAGCCCCAGCATTTT
NA TRBJ2-3 13 NA TRBV12-3/TRBV12-4 CASSLYQPALQYF TGTGCCAGCAGTTTGTATCAGCCGGCTCTTCAGTATTTT
NA TRBJ2-1 15 few TRBV5-1 CASSLGVGAVNEQFF TGCGCCAGCAGCCTGGGAGTAGGGGCTGTAAATGAGCAGTTCTTC
TRBD1 TRBJ2-5 15 once TRBV15 CATSRYGTGQETQYF TGTGCCACCAGCAGATACGGGACAGGGCAAGAGACCCAGTACTTC
TRBD1 TRBJ1-1 15 few TRBV12-3/TRBV12-4 CASSKRTGVNTEAFF TGTGCCAGCAGTAAAAGGACAGGTGTTAACACTGAAGCTTTCTTT
NA TRBJ1-6 16 NA TRBV5-1 CASSLAPVRNNSPLHF TGCGCCAGCAGCTTGGCCCCGGTCCGAAATAATTCACCCCTCCACTTT
NA TRBJ1-6 17 NA TRBV15 CATSRGGGTTGGSPLHF TGTGCCACCAGCAGAGGAGGGGGGACGACAGGAGGCTCACCCCTCCACTTT
NA TRBJ2-1 11 NA TRBV29-1 CSCDHYNEQFF TGCAGCTGCGACCACTACAATGAGCAGTTCTTC
NA TRBJ1-2 16 few TRBV12-3/TRBV12-4 CASSLVSLSGYHGYTF TGTGCCAGCAGTTTAGTATCCTTGTCAGGGTATCATGGCTACACCTTC
NA TRBJ1-5 15 few TRBV20-1 CSAVMADSSNQPQHF TGCAGTGCTGTTATGGCGGACAGTAGCAATCAGCCCCAGCATTTT
TRBD1 TRBJ2-5 14 few TRBV12-3/TRBV12-4 CASSSGQGRETQYF TGTGCCAGCAGTTCCGGACAGGGCAGGGAGACCCAGTACTTC
TRBD1 TRBJ1-4 14 NA TRBV7-2 CASGRQGTNEKLFF TGTGCCAGCGGGCGACAGGGGACTAATGAAAAACTGTTTTTT
NA TRBJ2-7 15 NA TRBV5-5 CASSPRVRESYEQYF TGTGCCAGCAGCCCCAGAGTCAGGGAATCCTACGAGCAGTACTTC
NA TRBJ1-6 14 few TRBV7-3 CASSLGQNNSPLHF TGTGCCAGCAGCTTAGGCCAGAATAATTCACCCCTCCACTTT
TRBD1 TRBJ1-2 15 few TRBV12-3/TRBV12-4 CASSSGTGGVHGYTF TGTGCCAGCAGTTCAGGGACAGGTGGTGTCCATGGCTACACCTTC
NA TRBJ2-7 16 NA TRBV5-1 CASSLVGTQPSYEQYF TGCGCCAGCAGCTTGGTTGGGACACAGCCCTCCTACGAGCAGTACTTC
NA TRBJ1-6 17 NA TRBV11-2 CASSLGLRLGYNSPLHF TGTGCCAGCAGCTTAGGTCTGCGTCTGGGGTATAATTCACCCCTCCACTTT
NA TRBJ2-5 17 NA TRBV28 CASSPWTGDGSQETQYF TGTGCCAGCAGTCCCTGGACAGGAGACGGGAGCCAAGAGACCCAGTACTTC
NA TRBJ2-2 17 few TRBV3-1 CASSQDGQPANTGELFF TGTGCCAGCAGCCAAGATGGACAGCCTGCGAACACCGGGGAGCTGTTTTTT
NA TRBJ1-6 14 few TRBV5-1 CASSLEQGGSPLHF TGCGCCAGCAGCTTGGAACAGGGTGGTTCACCCCTCCACTTT
TRBD1 TRBJ1-4 15 few TRBV28 CASSTPGQGEGKLFF TGTGCCAGCAGTACTCCGGGACAGGGAGAAGGAAAACTGTTTTTT
TRBD1 TRBJ1-1 17 NA TRBV9 CASSPTPPGQMNTEAFF TGTGCCAGCAGCCCGACCCCCCCGGGACAGATGAACACTGAAGCTTTCTTT
NA TRBJ1-5 12 NA TRBV20-1 CSATDSGGPQHF TGCAGTGCTACGGACAGCGGTGGGCCCCAGCATTTT
TRBD1 TRBJ1-2 13 NA TRBV5-1 CASGQESNYGYTF TGCGCCAGCGGACAGGAGTCTAACTATGGCTACACCTTC
NA TRBJ2-5 13 NA TRBV5-1 CASSLFTQETQYF TGCGCCAGCAGCTTGTTCACACAAGAGACCCAGTACTTC
TRBD1 TRBJ1-6 14 NA TRBV3-1 CASSQDRGNSPLHF TGTGCCAGCAGCCAGGACAGGGGGAATTCACCCCTCCACTTT
NA TRBJ2-2 12 NA TRBV5-5 CASSLENGELFF TGTGCCAGCAGCTTGGAAAACGGGGAGCTGTTTTTT
TRBD2 TRBJ2-7 14 NA TRBV6-5 CASSIGGAVYEQYF TGTGCCAGCAGTATCGGGGGGGCCGTTTACGAGCAGTACTTC
NA TRBJ1-3 15 NA TRBV27 CASSPLWGDGNTIYF TGTGCCAGCAGTCCCCTTTGGGGGGATGGAAACACCATATATTTT
NA TRBJ1-1 15 few TRBV19 CASSREDSWGTEAFF TGTGCCAGTAGTAGAGAAGACAGTTGGGGCACTGAAGCTTTCTTT
NA TRBJ1-2 18 few TRBV28 CASSQNQGYLPLNYGYTF TGTGCCAGCAGTCAGAACCAGGGATACCTTCCGCTTAACTATGGCTACACCTTC
NA TRBJ1-4 12 few TRBV20-1 CSARQVEQKLFF TGCAGTGCTAGACAGGTTGAACAAAAACTGTTTTTT
TRBD1 TRBJ2-1 16 NA TRBV20-1 CSSTLEGQGASREQFF TGCAGTAGCACCCTTGAGGGACAGGGAGCCTCCAGGGAGCAGTTCTTC
NA TRBJ1-1 14 few TRBV7-2 CASTPGRMNTEAFF TGTGCCAGCACCCCGGGGCGGATGAACACTGAAGCTTTCTTT
NA TRBJ1-2 13 few TRBV11-2 CASSLRGSDGYTF TGTGCCAGCAGCTTGCGGGGCTCGGATGGCTACACCTTC
NA TRBJ2-1 16 few TRBV5-6 CASSLIVQYASDEQFF TGTGCCAGCAGCTTGATTGTACAGTATGCCTCCGATGAGCAGTTCTTC
NA TRBJ2-1 14 NA TRBV5-1 CASSSNTGTNEQFF TGCGCCAGCAGCTCCAACACAGGGACCAATGAGCAGTTCTTC
NA TRBJ1-4 13 NA TRBV30 CAWNREVGEKLFF TGTGCCTGGAACAGGGAGGTTGGCGAAAAACTGTTTTTT
NA TRBJ1-2 10 NA TRBV30 CAWRGYGYTF TGTGCCTGGAGGGGATATGGCTACACCTTC
NA TRBJ2-7 12 NA TRBV29-1 CSVRTESYEQYF TGCAGCGTTAGGACCGAGTCCTACGAGCAGTACTTC
NA TRBJ2-5 14 few TRBV9 CASSVGGDQETQYF TGTGCCAGCAGCGTAGGAGGGGACCAAGAGACCCAGTACTTC
NA TRBJ1-2 15 NA TRBV11-1 CASSWIGGDNYGYTF TGTGCCAGCAGCTGGATCGGGGGTGACAACTATGGCTACACCTTC
NA TRBJ1-2 16 NA TRBV13 CASSLGLRDALHGYTF TGTGCCAGCAGCTTAGGCCTTCGGGACGCCTTGCATGGCTACACCTTC
NA TRBJ1-1 15 NA TRBV7-9 CASSFISSRLTEAFF TGTGCCAGCAGCTTTATCAGTAGTAGGCTCACTGAAGCTTTCTTT
NA TRBJ2-7 14 NA TRBV20-1 CSASSGPDSYEQYF TGCAGTGCTAGCTCGGGCCCCGACTCCTACGAGCAGTACTTC
TRBD1 TRBJ1-1 14 NA TRBV5-6 CASSLVTGRTEAFF TGTGCCAGCAGCTTGGTGACAGGGCGAACTGAAGCTTTCTTT
NA TRBJ1-2 13 NA TRBV6-1 CASSERGSHGYTF TGTGCCAGCAGTGAAAGGGGGAGTCATGGCTACACCTTC